Each of the 2 T cell receptor beta chains below was sequenced from the same sample in a study of CD8 T cells in Susac syndrome. Random hexamers primed reverse transcription of about 0.45 to 1 ug RNA. Each CDR3 protein is one row after TCRdb ran MiXCR on the immunoSEQ multiplex PCR reads. The sample holds over 100,000 distinct CDR3 sequences; over 95% are singletons and the top ten take more than 0.12%. The sequenced sample consisted of CD4+ T cells from PBMCs. Receptors were obtained from a human donor with Susac syndrome.

V usage is TRBV7-2 and J usage is TRBJ2-3, with 10 bases matching TRBD2. CDR3 size: 16 residues. Trimming at V came to 2 bases and at J to 5 bases, leaving 7 bases not matched to a gene. Germline values: CDR1 SGHTA, CDR2 FQGNSA. CDR3 residues: CASSLLSAGGIDTQYF. The CDR3 bases are TGTGCCAGCAGCTTACTGTCAGCGGGAGGGATAGATACGCAGTATTTT.

V is TRBV9 and J is TRBJ2-7, with a tentative D call TRBD2 (6 bases). The germline gives CDR1 SGDLS, CDR2 YYNGEE. With 7 bases removed from V and 6 bases from J, the gap between germline ends came to 20 bases. The CDR3 loop spans 14 amino acids. CDR3 in amino acids: CASGTSQGRGEQYF. CDR3 DNA: TGTGCCAGCGGGACTTCCCAAGGAAGGGGCGAGCAGTACTTC.